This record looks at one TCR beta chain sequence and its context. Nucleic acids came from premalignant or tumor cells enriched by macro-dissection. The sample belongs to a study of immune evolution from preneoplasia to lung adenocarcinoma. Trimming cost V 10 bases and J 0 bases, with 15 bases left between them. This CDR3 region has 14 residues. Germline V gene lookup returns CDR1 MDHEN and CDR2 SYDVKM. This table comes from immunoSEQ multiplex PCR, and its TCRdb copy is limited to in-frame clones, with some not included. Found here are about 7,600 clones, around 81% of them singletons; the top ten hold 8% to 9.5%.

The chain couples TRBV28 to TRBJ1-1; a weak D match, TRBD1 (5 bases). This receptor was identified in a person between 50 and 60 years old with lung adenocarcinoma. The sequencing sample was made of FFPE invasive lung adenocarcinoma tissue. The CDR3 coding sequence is TGTGCCATCCAAGGAGGGACGCTGAACACTGAAGCTTTCTTT. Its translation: CAIQGGTLNTEAFF.